Listed below are T cell receptor beta chains from one sample, sequenced in a study of T cell clones after liver transplantation. TCRdb's table, derived via immunoSEQ multiplex PCR, lists solely in-frame clones and lacks some. This repertoire shows 70,000 to 80,000 clones, 90% found once; its top ten account for approximately 2.6%. The sequenced sample was CD4+ T cells from blood, obtained before liver transplant. These receptors were taken from a human donor who received a liver transplant. The CDR3 runs from the conserved cysteine through the conserved F or W. The D gene is left open where the match is weak. The listing skips clone size in some rows; elsewhere it reads once, few, many or a size class.

D gene,J gene,clone size,V gene,CDR3 DNA,CDR3 protein
TRBD2,TRBJ2-7,few,TRBV6-1,TGTGCCAGCAGTGCTAGCGGGAGGAGGGTTTACGAGCAGTACTTC,CASSASGRRVYEQYF
.,TRBJ2-7,.,TRBV7-2,TGTGCCAGCAGCGCCGGGACCCTATCCTACGAGCAGTACTTC,CASSAGTLSYEQYF
TRBD2,TRBJ2-1,.,TRBV5-1,TGCGCCAGCAGCTTGGGACTAGCGGGAAGGAATGAGCAGTTCTTC,CASSLGLAGRNEQFF
.,TRBJ2-5,.,TRBV7-2,TGTGCCAGCAGCGCCCTCCAACAAGAGACCCAGTACTTC,CASSALQQETQYF
TRBD2,TRBJ2-3,.,TRBV7-9,TGTGCCAGCAGCTTAATAGCGGGATCCGGCACAGATACGCAGTATTTT,CASSLIAGSGTDTQYF
TRBD1,TRBJ2-3,.,TRBV7-3,TGTGCCAGCAGCCAGGGACAGAGAGATACGCAGTATTTT,CASSQGQRDTQYF
.,TRBJ1-5,few,TRBV7-8,TGTGCCAGCAGCTTCAGGAACAATCAGCCCCAGCATTTT,CASSFRNNQPQHF
TRBD2,TRBJ2-7,.,TRBV5-1,TGCGCCAGCAGCCGGACCGGGACTAGCGGGACGCCCTACGAGCAGTACTTC,CASSRTGTSGTPYEQYF
TRBD2,TRBJ2-3,.,TRBV2,TGTGCCAGCAGCCGACTAGCGCCTAGCACAGATACGCAGTATTTT,CASSRLAPSTDTQYF
.,TRBJ2-2,many,TRBV11-3,TGTGCCAGCAGCTCACCAAGGGCCGGGGAGCTGTTTTTT,CASSSPRAGELFF
.,TRBJ2-7,.,TRBV5-5,TGTGCCAGCAGCTTGGGGCCGCTGGTATCCGTCTACGAGCAGTACTTC,CASSLGPLVSVYEQYF
.,TRBJ2-2,.,TRBV5-1,TGCGCCAGCAGCTTGGGGACTACGCGATCGAACACCGGGGAGCTGTTTTTT,CASSLGTTRSNTGELFF
.,TRBJ2-3,.,TRBV7-9,TGTGCCAGCGGAGGGCCGAGCACAGATACGCAGTATTTT,CASGGPSTDTQYF
.,TRBJ2-7,once,TRBV5-1,TGCGCCAGCAGCTTGGTGGGTGGTGCCAGCTACGAGCAGTACTTC,CASSLVGGASYEQYF
.,TRBJ2-5,.,TRBV4-3,TGCGCCAGCAGCCAAGATCTGGGGGGCACAAAGACCCAGTACTTC,CASSQDLGGTKTQYF
TRBD2,TRBJ2-7,.,TRBV27,TGTGCCAGCAGTTTGGCGGGAGGGCCAAATCACGAGCAGTACTTC,CASSLAGGPNHEQYF
TRBD2,TRBJ2-3,.,TRBV5-1,TGCGCCAGCAGCGACGGGACTAGCGGGAGTACCCTCACAGATACGCAGTATTTT,CASSDGTSGSTLTDTQYF
.,TRBJ1-2,once,TRBV5-3,TGTGCCAGAACATTCCTCCGCAGGGACAACTATGGCTACACCTTC,CARTFLRRDNYGYTF
TRBD2,TRBJ2-3,.,TRBV6-1,TGTGCCAGCAGTTCACGGTCTAGCGGGGCAGATACGCAGTATTTT,CASSSRSSGADTQYF
TRBD1,TRBJ2-5,.,TRBV7-7,TGTGCCAGCAGCTTAGGGACAGGGGAAGAGACCCAGTACTTC,CASSLGTGEETQYF
TRBD2,TRBJ2-1,.,TRBV10-3,TGTGCCATCAGCGCCGGGACTAGCGGGAATGAGCAGTTCTTC,CAISAGTSGNEQFF
.,TRBJ2-3,.,TRBV5-1,TGCGCCAGCAGCGTTGGCGTCTCCCCAGATACGCAGTATTTT,CASSVGVSPDTQYF
TRBD1,TRBJ2-2,.,TRBV5-1,TGCGCCAGCAGCTCGGACAGGGGGGACACCGGGGAGCTGTTTTTT,CASSSDRGDTGELFF
.,TRBJ2-7,.,TRBV4-1,TGCGCCAGCAGCCAAGGGGCGGGCGCGGGTCAGAGGGCCTACGAGCAGTACTTC,CASSQGAGAGQRAYEQYF
TRBD1,TRBJ2-7,.,TRBV2,TGTGCCAGCAGGACAGGGGAAAGGGGCTCCTACGAGCAGTACTTC,CASRTGERGSYEQYF
.,TRBJ2-3,.,TRBV11-2,TGTGCCAGCGGCGATCCGGACACTAGCACAGATACGCAGTATTTT,CASGDPDTSTDTQYF
.,TRBJ1-5,.,TRBV27,TGTGCCAGCACACAGGGTGGAAACAATCAGCCCCAGCATTTT,CASTQGGNNQPQHF
.,TRBJ1-4,.,TRBV27,TGTGCCAGCAGTTTACGACGCGGGAATGAAAAACTGTTTTTT,CASSLRRGNEKLFF
TRBD2,TRBJ2-5,.,TRBV5-1,TGCGCCAGCAGCGGGACTAGCGGACAAGAGACCCAGTACTTC,CASSGTSGQETQYF
.,TRBJ2-1,.,TRBV6-5,TGTGCCAGCAGCACCGGGTTTACCTACAATGAGCAGTTCTTC,CASSTGFTYNEQFF
.,TRBJ1-1,.,TRBV28,TGTGCCAGCAGTTTAGACAGCGTTAACACTGAAGCTTTCTTT,CASSLDSVNTEAFF
TRBD1,TRBJ2-7,.,TRBV30,TGTGCCTGGAGTCTCGGGACAGTCTACGAGCAGTACTTC,CAWSLGTVYEQYF
.,TRBJ2-5,.,TRBV5-5,TGTGCCAGCAGCTTGCTCCAAGAGACCCAGTACTTC,CASSLLQETQYF
TRBD2,TRBJ2-7,.,TRBV5-4,TGTGCCAGCAGGCCTTCTAGCGGGAGCTCCTACGAGCAGTACTTC,CASRPSSGSSYEQYF
.,TRBJ2-7,.,TRBV6-1,TGTGCCAGCACGCTTGGCTGGGGGGAGCAGTACTTC,CASTLGWGEQYF
TRBD1,TRBJ1-5,.,TRBV19,TGTGCCAGTAGACCAGACAGGGGGCGAAATCAGCCCCAGCATTTT,CASRPDRGRNQPQHF
.,TRBJ1-2,.,TRBV6-1,TGTGCCAGCAGTCCACACCAAACCGGGGGCTACACCTTC,CASSPHQTGGYTF
TRBD2,TRBJ2-3,.,TRBV30,TGTGCCTGGACCGGGCTAGCGGGAAATACAGATACGCAGTATTTT,CAWTGLAGNTDTQYF
.,TRBJ2-7,.,TRBV28,TGTGCCAGCAGTTTACCCTCTGACGAGCAGTACTTC,CASSLPSDEQYF
.,TRBJ2-3,.,TRBV9,TGTGCCAGCAGACCGGGACTTACCACAGATACGCAGTATTTT,CASRPGLTTDTQYF
TRBD1,TRBJ2-5,.,TRBV10-1,TGCGCCAGCAGTGGGTGGGACAGCGTAGAGACCCAGTACTTC,CASSGWDSVETQYF
.,TRBJ2-7,few,TRBV19,TGTGCCAGTAGTATTACAGCGAACTACGAGCAGTACTTC,CASSITANYEQYF
.,TRBJ1-1,.,TRBV11-3,TGTGCCAGCAGCCCGAGGGAGGGTAGAGGCACTGAAGCTTTCTTT,CASSPREGRGTEAFF
.,TRBJ2-7,.,TRBV13,TGTGCCAGCAGCTTAGGGGGGCGGTACTACGAGCAGTACTTC,CASSLGGRYYEQYF
.,TRBJ1-4,.,TRBV2,TGTGCCAGCAGTGAATGGGGCTCTAATGAAAAACTGTTTTTT,CASSEWGSNEKLFF
TRBD1,TRBJ2-4,.,TRBV5-1,TGCGCCAGCAGCTTCCAAGGACAGGGGAGAAACATTCAGTACTTC,CASSFQGQGRNIQYF
TRBD1,TRBJ2-5,.,TRBV23-1,TGCGCCAGCAGCCCACCCTGTAGACAGGGACAAGAGACCCAGTACTTC,CASSPPCRQGQETQYF